One sample yielded the 3 T cell receptor beta chains listed below, sequenced in a study of T-cell memory formation after mild COVID-19 (dated by TCRdb to the early 2020s). Library preparation was by 5' RACE. The sample was run on an Illumina NovaSeq 6000. TCRdb cleaned the public reads at Q25 with fastp, built clones with MiXCR and kept in-frame beta chains. Each record represents a unique CDR3 protein, reported with the most common genes and DNA among its rows. The sample table holds some 200,000 distinct CDR3 sequences, of which 20% to 25% were seen once. More than 20% of the sample is held by the ten biggest clonotypes. The sample comprised PBMCs or a T cell subset sorted from them (not recorded which). These receptors were collected from an adult woman who had mild COVID-19 (a few samples of this study predate the infection). The sample titles of this study are shuffled in the database, so cell type and time point are left out; the donor was told from shared clones.

The chain uses TRBV5-1 and TRBJ2-3, with D perhaps TRBD1 (6 bases). CDR3 size: 15 residues. The V end lost 2 bases, the J end lost 2 bases, and 12 bases lay between the germline ends. Germline V gene data show CDR1 as SGHRS and CDR2 as YFSETQ. As DNA, the CDR3 is TGCGCCAGCAGCTTCGCGGACAGTCTCACAGATACGCAGTATTTT. This translates into CASSFADSLTDTQYF.

J is TRBJ2-5 and V is TRBV10-3, with D possibly TRBD2 on 5 matching bases. Per the germline V gene, CDR1 is ENHRY and CDR2 is SYGVKD. The CDR3 has 14 residues. Trimming shortened V by 2 bases and J by 5 bases, and 12 bases separated the two germline ends. CDR3 nucleotides: TGTGCCATCAGTGAGGAGGGCACTGGGGAGACCCAGTACTTC. Its translation: CAISEEGTGETQYF.

This clonotype was observed a few times. The CDR3: CATEPTGMGQPQHF. CDR3 sequence (DNA): TGTGCCACCGAGCCAACAGGGATGGGTCAGCCCCAGCATTTT. V usage is TRBV24-1 and J usage is TRBJ1-5, with D possibly TRBD1 on 6 matching bases. Germline V gene data show CDR1 as KGHDR and CDR2 as SFDVKD. Trimming left V 9 bases short and J 6 bases short, with 17 bases between. This CDR3 is 14 amino acids long.